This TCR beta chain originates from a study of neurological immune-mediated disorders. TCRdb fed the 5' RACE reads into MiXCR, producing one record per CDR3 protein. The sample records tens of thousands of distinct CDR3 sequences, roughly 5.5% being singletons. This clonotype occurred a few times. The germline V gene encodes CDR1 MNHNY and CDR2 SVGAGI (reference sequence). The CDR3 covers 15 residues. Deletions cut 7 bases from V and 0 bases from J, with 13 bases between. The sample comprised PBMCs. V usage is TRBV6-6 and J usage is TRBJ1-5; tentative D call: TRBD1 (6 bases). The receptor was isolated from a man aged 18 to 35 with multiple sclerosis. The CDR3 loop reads CASTKGELSNQPQHF. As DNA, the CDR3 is TGTGCCAGCACCAAGGGGGAGCTTAGCAATCAGCCCCAGCATTTT.